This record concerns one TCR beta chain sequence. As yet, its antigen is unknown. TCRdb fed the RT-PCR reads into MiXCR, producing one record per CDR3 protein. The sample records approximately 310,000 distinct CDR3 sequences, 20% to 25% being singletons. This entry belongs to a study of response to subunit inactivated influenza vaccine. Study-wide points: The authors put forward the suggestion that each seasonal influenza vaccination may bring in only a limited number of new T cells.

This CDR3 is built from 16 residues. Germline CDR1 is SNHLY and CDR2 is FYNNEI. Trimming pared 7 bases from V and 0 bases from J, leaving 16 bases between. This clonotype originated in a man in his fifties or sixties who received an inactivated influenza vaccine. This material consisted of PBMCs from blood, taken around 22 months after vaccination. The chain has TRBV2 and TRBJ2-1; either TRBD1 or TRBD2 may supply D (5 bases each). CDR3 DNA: TGTGCCAGCAACCAACTTTCAGGGAGCTCCTACAATGAGCAGTTCTTC. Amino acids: CASNQLSGSSYNEQFF.